This T cell receptor (beta chain) derives from a study of blood T cell repertoires in COVID-19. Study summary: Sites across the United States, Italy and Spain contributed samples from acute and convalescent COVID-19. Sources were T cells, B-cell-depleted T cells, or PBMCs; the material itself was cDNA or gDNA.

Source study methods: Amplification with reference gene primers provided the estimates of nucleated cell counts. Using immunoSEQ multiplex PCR, the repertoire was profiled, and TCRdb retains in-frame clones only, with some absent. D and trimming come from the DNA, and the V and J calls and clone size come from that table. In the table there are about 36,000 clones, approximately 80% of which are singletons. The sample was peripheral blood. This sequence originates from a human donor in a cohort sampled during active or convalescent COVID-19. The donor label of this sample is uncertain.

The CDR3 region has the DNA TGTGCCAGCAGCCCACGGGGGGGTACCCAAGAGACCCAGTACTTC. Protein product: CASSPRGGTQETQYF. The chain has TRBV3-1 (or the pseudogene TRBV3-2) and TRBJ2-5, with TRBD2 identical over 8 bases. Germline V lookup: CDR1 LGHDT, CDR2 YNNKEL (reference sequence). CDR3 size: 15 residues. V gave up 4 bases and J gave up 1 base; unmatched junction bases: 5.